This TCR beta chain was retrieved from a study of OX40 agonist ivuxolimab in advanced cancers. Across the whole study: Treatment received earlier with anti-PD-1, anti-PD-L1 or anti-CTLA-4 agents was allowed, and over 35% had some. Broader study findings: Averaging showed that CD8+ T cells had more expanded clones than CD4+ did.

Sequenced by immunoSEQ multiplex PCR; TCRdb stores in-frame clones only, minus some. The table includes about 100,000 clones, approximately 80% detected once. With regard to this clone: Its specificity is unknown.

Germline V gene sequence: CDR1 MNHEY, CDR2 SVGAGI. CDR3 length equals 15 residues. The sequencing here drew on CD4+ or CD8+ T cells sorted from blood, taken in a trial of the OX40 agonist ivuxolimab. The clonotype was recovered from an adult with an advanced solid tumor such as melanoma, head and neck, liver or kidney cancer. The chain joins TRBV6-5 to TRBJ2-5; 11 nucleotides agree with TRBD2. The end of the DNA is better explained by TRBJ2-7, so the J call may be wrong. The CDR3 DNA reads as TGTGCCAGCAGTTACTCTAGCGGGGGGGCCTACGAGCAGTACTTC. Amino acid sequence: CASSYSSGGAYEQYF.